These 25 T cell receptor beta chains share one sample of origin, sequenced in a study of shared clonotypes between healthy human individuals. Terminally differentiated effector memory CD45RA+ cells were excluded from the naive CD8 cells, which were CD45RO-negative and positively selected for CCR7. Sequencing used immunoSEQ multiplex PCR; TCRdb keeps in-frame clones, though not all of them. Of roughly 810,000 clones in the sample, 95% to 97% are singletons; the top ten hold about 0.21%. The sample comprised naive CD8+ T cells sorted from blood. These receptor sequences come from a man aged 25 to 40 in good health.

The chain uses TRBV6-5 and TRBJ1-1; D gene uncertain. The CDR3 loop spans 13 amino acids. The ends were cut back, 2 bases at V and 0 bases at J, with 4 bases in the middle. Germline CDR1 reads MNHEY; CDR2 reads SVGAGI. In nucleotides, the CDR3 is TGTGCCAGCAGTTACCTGGTGAACACTGAAGCTTTCTTT. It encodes CASSYLVNTEAFF.

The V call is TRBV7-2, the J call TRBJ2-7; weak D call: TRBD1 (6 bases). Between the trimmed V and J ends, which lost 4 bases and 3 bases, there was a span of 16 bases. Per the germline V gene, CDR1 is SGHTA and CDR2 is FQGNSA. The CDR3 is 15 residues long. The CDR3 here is CASSWPSDRNYEQYF. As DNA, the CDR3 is TGTGCCAGCAGCTGGCCCTCCGACAGGAACTACGAGCAGTACTTC.

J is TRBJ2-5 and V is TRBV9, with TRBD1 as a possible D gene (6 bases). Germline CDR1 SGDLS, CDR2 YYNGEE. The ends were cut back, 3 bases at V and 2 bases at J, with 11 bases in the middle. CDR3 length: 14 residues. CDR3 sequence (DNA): TGTGCCAGCAGCGAAGCAGGGGATCAAGAGACCCAGTACTTC. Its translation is CASSEAGDQETQYF. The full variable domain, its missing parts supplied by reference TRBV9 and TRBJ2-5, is DSGVTQTPKHLITATGQRVTLRCSPRSGDLSVYWYQQSLDQGLQFLIQYYNGEERAKGNILERFSAQQFPDLHSELNLSSLELGDSALYFCASSEAGDQETQYFGPGTRLLVL.

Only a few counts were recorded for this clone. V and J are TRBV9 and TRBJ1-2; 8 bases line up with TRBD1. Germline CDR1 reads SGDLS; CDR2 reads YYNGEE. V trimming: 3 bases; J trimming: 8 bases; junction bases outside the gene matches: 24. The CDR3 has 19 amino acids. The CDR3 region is CASSGRERTGRLGARGYTF. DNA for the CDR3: TGTGCCAGCAGCGGGCGTGAGCGGACAGGGAGATTGGGTGCTAGGGGCTACACCTTC.

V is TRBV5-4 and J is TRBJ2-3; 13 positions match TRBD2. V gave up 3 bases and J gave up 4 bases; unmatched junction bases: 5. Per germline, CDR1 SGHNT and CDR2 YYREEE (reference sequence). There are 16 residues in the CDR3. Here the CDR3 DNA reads TGTGCCAGCAGCTGGGGACTAGCGGGAATGGCAGATACGCAGTATTTT. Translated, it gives CASSWGLAGMADTQYF.

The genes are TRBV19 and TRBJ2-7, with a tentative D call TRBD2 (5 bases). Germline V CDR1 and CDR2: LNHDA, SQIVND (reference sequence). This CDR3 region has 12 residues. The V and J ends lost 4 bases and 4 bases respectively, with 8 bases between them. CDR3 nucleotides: TGTGCCAGTAGTAGATCGGGATACGAGCAGTACTTC. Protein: CASSRSGYEQYF.

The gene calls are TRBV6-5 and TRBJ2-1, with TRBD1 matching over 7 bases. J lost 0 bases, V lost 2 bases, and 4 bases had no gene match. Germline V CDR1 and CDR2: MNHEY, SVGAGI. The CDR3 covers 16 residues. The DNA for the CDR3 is TGTGCCAGCAGTTACGAGACAGGGAGCTCCTACAATGAGCAGTTCTTC. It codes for CASSYETGSSYNEQFF.

CDR3 residues: CASSTTPDTINEKLFF. CDR3 DNA: TGTGCCAGCAGTACCACACCCGACACCATTAATGAAAAACTGTTTTTT. This rearrangement joins TRBV6-6 to TRBJ1-4; D unresolved. This CDR3 comprises 16 residues. Germline CDR1 and CDR2: MNHNY and SVGAGI (reference sequence). Between the trimmed V and J ends, which lost 5 bases and 4 bases, there was a span of 17 bases.

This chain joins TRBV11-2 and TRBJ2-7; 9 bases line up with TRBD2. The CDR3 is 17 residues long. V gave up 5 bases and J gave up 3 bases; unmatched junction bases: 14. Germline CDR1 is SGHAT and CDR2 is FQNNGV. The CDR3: CASSTDLAGEFGYEQYF. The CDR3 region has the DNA TGTGCCAGCAGCACTGACTTAGCGGGAGAGTTCGGCTACGAGCAGTACTTC.

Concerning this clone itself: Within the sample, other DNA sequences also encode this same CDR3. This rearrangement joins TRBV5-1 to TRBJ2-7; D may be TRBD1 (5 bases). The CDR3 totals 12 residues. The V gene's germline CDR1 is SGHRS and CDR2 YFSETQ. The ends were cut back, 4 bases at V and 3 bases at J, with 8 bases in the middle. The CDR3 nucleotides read TGCGCCAGCAGCCCCCAGGGCTACGAGCAGTACTTC. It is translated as CASSPQGYEQYF.

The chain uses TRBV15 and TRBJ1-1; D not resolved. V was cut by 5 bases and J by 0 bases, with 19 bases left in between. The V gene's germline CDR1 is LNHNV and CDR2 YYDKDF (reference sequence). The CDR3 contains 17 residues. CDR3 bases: TGTGCCACCAGCCAAGTATTGGGGAGCCCTTTGAACACTGAAGCTTTCTTT. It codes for CATSQVLGSPLNTEAFF.

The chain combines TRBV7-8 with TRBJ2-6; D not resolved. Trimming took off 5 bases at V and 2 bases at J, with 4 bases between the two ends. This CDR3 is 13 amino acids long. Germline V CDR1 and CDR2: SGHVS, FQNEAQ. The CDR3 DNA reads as TGTGCCAGCAGCCCCCCTGGGGCCAACGTCCTGACTTTC. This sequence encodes CASSPPGANVLTF.

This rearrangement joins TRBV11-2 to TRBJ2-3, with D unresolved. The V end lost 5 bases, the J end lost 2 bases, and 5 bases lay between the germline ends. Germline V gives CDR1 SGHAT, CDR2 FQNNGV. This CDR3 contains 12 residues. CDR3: CASSPYTDTQYF. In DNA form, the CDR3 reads TGTGCCAGCAGCCCCTACACAGATACGCAGTATTTT.

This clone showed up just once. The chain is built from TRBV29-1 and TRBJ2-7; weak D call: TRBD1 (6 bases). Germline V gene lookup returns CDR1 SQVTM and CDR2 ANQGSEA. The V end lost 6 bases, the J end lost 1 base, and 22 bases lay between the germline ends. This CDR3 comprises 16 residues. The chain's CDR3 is CSVHRARTGASYEQYF. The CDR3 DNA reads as TGCAGCGTGCACAGGGCCAGAACTGGGGCTTCCTACGAGCAGTACTTC.

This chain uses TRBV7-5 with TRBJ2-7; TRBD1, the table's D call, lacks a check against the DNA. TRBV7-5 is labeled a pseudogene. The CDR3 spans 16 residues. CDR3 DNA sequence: TGTGTCAGAAGCGCATGGATCGGGACAGGGACCTACGAGCAGTACTTC. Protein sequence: CVRSAWIGTGTYEQYF.

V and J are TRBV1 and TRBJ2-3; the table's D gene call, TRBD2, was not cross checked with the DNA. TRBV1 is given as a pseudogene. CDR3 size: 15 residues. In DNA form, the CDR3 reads TGCACCAGAGAAGAGTGCGGATCTCGCACAGATACGCAGTATTTT. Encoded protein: CTREECGSRTDTQYF.

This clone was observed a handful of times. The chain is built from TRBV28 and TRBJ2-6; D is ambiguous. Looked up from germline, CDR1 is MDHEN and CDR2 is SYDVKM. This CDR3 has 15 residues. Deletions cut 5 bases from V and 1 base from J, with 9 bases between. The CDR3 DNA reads TGTGCCAGCAGTCCCAGGCTATCTGGGGCCAACGTCCTGACTTTC. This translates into CASSPRLSGANVLTF.

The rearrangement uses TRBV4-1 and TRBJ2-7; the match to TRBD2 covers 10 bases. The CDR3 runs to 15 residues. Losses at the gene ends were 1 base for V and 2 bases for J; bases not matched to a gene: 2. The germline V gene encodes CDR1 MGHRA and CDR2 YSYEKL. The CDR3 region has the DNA TGCGCCAGCAGCCAAGCAGCGGGAGGGCCCTACGAGCAGTACTTC. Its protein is CASSQAAGGPYEQYF.

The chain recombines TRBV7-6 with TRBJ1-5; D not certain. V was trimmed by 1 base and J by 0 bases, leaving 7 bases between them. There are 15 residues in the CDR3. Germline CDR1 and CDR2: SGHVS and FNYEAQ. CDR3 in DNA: TGTGCCAGCAGCTTAGAACCTAATAGCAATCAGCCCCAGCATTTT. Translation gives CASSLEPNSNQPQHF. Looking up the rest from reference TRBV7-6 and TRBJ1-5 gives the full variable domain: GAGVSQSPRYKVTKRGQDVALRCDPISGHVSLYWYRQALGQGPEFLTYFNYEAQQDKSGLPNDRFSAERPEGSISTLTIQRTEQRDSAMYRCASSLEPNSNQPQHFGDGTRLSIL.

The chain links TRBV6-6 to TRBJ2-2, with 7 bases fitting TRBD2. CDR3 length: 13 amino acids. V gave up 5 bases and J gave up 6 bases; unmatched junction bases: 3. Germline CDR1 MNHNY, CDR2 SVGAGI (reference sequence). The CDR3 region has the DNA TGTGCCAGCAGTGGGACTATGGCCGGGGAGCTGTTTTTT. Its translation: CASSGTMAGELFF.

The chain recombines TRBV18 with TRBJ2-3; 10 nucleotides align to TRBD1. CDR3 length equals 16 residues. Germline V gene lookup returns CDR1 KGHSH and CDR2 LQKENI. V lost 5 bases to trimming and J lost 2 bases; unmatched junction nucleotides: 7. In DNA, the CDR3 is TGTGCCAGCTCATCAAACGGGACAGGGGACACAGATACGCAGTATTTT. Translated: CASSSNGTGDTDTQYF.

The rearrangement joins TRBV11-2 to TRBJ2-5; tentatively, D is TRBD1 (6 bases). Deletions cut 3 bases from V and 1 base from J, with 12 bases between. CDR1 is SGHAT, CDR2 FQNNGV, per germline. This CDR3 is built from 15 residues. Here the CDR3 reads CASSLGPGAQETQYF. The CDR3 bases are TGTGCCAGCAGCTTGGGGCCAGGGGCCCAAGAGACCCAGTACTTC.

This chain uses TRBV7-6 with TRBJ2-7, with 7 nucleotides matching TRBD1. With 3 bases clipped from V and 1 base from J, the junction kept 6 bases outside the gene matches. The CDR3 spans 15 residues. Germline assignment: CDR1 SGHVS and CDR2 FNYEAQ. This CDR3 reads CASSFNRDSSYEQYF. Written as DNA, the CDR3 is TGTGCCAGCAGCTTCAACCGGGACAGTTCCTACGAGCAGTACTTC.

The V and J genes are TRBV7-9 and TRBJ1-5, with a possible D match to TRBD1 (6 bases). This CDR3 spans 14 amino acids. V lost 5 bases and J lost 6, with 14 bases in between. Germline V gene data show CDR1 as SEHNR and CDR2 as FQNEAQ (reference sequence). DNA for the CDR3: TGTGCCAGCAGCACAACAGGGACTGGTCAGCCCCAGCATTTT. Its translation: CASSTTGTGQPQHF. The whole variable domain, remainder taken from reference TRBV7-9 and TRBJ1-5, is DTGVSQNPRHKITKRGQNVTFRCDPISEHNRLYWYRQTLGQGPEFLTYFQNEAQLEKSRLLSDRFSAERPKGSFSTLEIQRTEQGDSAMYLCASSTTGTGQPQHFGDGTRLSIL.

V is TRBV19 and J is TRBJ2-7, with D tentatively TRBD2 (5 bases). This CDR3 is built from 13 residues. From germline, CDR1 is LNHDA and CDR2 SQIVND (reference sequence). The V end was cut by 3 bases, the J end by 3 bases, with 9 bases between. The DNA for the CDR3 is TGTGCCAGTAGTATGGTCAGCGGCTACGAGCAGTACTTC. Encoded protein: CASSMVSGYEQYF.